The source of this T cell receptor (beta chain) is a study of CD8 T cells in Susac syndrome. Peripheral blood CD8+ and CD4+ T cells were profiled by TCR beta sequencing. Negative isolation was used for CD8+ and CD4+ T cells, and FACS enrichment was applied to TEMRA cells. RNA was extracted with the RNeasy kit, and a quantity of about 0.45 to 1 ug was reverse transcribed using random hexamers. The CDR3 of TCR beta was amplified by immunoSEQ multiplex PCR across 54 Vbeta and 13 Jbeta. TCRdb passed the immunoSEQ multiplex PCR reads through MiXCR, listing each CDR3 protein once. Of about 70,000 distinct CDR3 sequences listed, 96% are singletons. Per germline, CDR1 SGHTA and CDR2 FQGNSA. This CDR3 comprises 15 residues. Between the trimmed V and J ends, which lost 2 bases and 3 bases, there was a span of 8 bases.

The sample taken for sequencing was CD4+ T cells from PBMCs. This chain joins TRBV7-2 and TRBJ1-6; D gene unclear. The source of this sequence is a human donor with multiple sclerosis. The CDR3 DNA reads TGTGCCAGCAGCTTATCCGGGGTCTATAATTCACCCCTCCACTTT. Translation: CASSLSGVYNSPLHF.